The TCR beta chain under discussion was sequenced for a study of blood T cells in healthy people across ages. This clonotype was seen a single time. Trimming at V came to 4 bases and at J to 1 base, leaving 4 bases not matched to a gene. Germline values: CDR1 LGHNA, CDR2 YNFKEQ. The CDR3 runs to 15 residues. Drawing of peripheral blood yielded ten milliliters from each donor. Sample-barcoded 5' priming and a J-beta primer mix drove a second PCR of 7 to 11 cycles. Every cDNA molecule carried a tag from a template-switch adaptor bearing 12 random nucleotides. TCRdb called the 5' RACE reads again in MiXCR, with one record for every CDR3 protein. The sample gives about 290,000 distinct CDR3 sequences, roughly 27% of which show up once; 29% is in the top ten.

This receptor was taken from a woman in her 70s in good health. The sample comprised blood. The chain has TRBV4-2 and TRBJ2-1, with 7 bases aligning to TRBD1. CDR3 DNA sequence: TGTGCCAGCAGCCGCACAGGGGAATCCTACAATGAGCAGTTCTTC. As protein: CASSRTGESYNEQFF.